This T cell receptor (beta chain) stems from a study of early T cells in non-severe SARS-CoV-2 infection (dated by TCRdb to 2020 to 2022). For the study in its entirety: Bulk RNA from unsorted whole blood was used for TCR sequencing, so alpha and beta chains could not be paired.

Overall study results and their limits: VDJdb matching was skewed toward anti-spike CD8 responses and likely underestimated virus-specific expansions, missing private and CD4 specificities.

The library was built by means of 5' RACE. Instrument used: NextSeq 500. In the TCR library protocol, unique molecular identifiers were attached to individual cDNA molecules to correct for PCR bias and sequencing error. Both TCR alpha and beta chains were sequenced, and tight co-correlation was observed between alpha and beta sequence abundances in each sample. As for the original processing: Decombinator V4 was used to perform V gene, J gene and CDR3 annotation of TCR sequences. Expanded TCRs were defined as changing significantly between any two time points under a Poisson model with p below 0.0001. TCR abundances were normalised to the total number of TCRs sequenced in each sample and reported as counts per million. VDJdb, accessed on 1 November 2021, was searched for TCRs annotated for CMV, EBV and SARS-CoV-2, and TCRs annotated for more than one antigen were excluded. In-frame beta chains were kept once TCRdb had trimmed the public reads at Q25 with fastp and called clones with MiXCR. Under each unique CDR3 protein, matching rows form one entry showing the most common genes and DNA. None of the V and J calls come from the authors' own analysis; TCRdb made them. Counted in this sample were some 35,000 distinct CDR3 sequences; 5.3% of them appeared once. Of the sample, around 27% is held by the ten largest clones.

A word on this clonotype: Its specific antigen is unknown. No qualities accompany the bases; no much larger clone lies one base away.

Set within a cohort of healthcare workers in London, UK, this nested case-control study involved weekly PCR testing of nasopharyngeal swabs along with blood sampling. Healthcare workers were enrolled in the week of the UK lockdown, from 23 to 31 March 2020, and were followed every week for up to roughly 15 weeks. The TCR comes from an adult who was a healthcare worker with PCR-confirmed SARS-CoV-2 infection or an uninfected control (not recorded which). The sample was whole blood.

The sequence in DNA is TGTGCCAGCAGCTATAGGGCCGGGGAGCTGTTTTTT. This codes for CASSYRAGELFF. The chain employs TRBV5-4 and TRBJ2-2; the D gene lacks a confident call. The germline V gene (reference sequence) specifies SGHNT as CDR1 and YYREEE as CDR2. The CDR3 runs 12 residues from the cysteine to the phenylalanine. Only the CDR3 DNA stays, 36 bases, in frame from base 1. V and J are truncated by 3 bases and 6 bases respectively, leaving an intervening sequence of 6 bases. Supplemented by the reference TRBV5-4 and TRBJ2-2 proteins around the CDR3, the complete variable domain is ETGVTQSPTHLIKTRGQQVTLRCSSQSGHNTVSWYQQALGQGPQFIFQYYREEENGRGNFPPRFSGLQFPNYSSELNVNALELDDSALYLCASSYRAGELFFGEGSRLTVL.